The source of this TCR beta chain is a study of T cell repertoires in cytomegalovirus infection. As for the study in general: Selected CMV epitopes included recently identified HLA-C-restricted ones as well as well-studied HLA-B-restricted ones.

MiXCR, run by TCRdb on the reads, gives a single entry per CDR3 protein. This sample carries roughly 120,000 distinct CDR3 sequences, about 30% of them seen once, and the ten largest clones take 81%. The CDR3 length is 12 residues. With 6 bases clipped from V and 4 bases from J, the junction kept 0 bases outside the gene matches. Germline V gene sequence: CDR1 MNHEY, CDR2 SVGAGI. About this clonotype: What it recognizes is unknown.

The sequence derives from a human donor in good health (CMV status not recorded). Some clones in this sample may be carry-over from other donors' samples. The chain combines TRBV6-5 with TRBJ2-3; 8 bases fit TRBD2. The material was CD8+ T cells from cultured PBMCs, obtained from culture after CMV antigen stimulation. The CDR3 coding sequence is TGTGCCAGCAGGACTAGCGCAGATACGCAGTATTTT. Translated: CASRTSADTQYF.